This T cell receptor beta chain was obtained from a study of T cell responses to AZD1222 COVID-19 vaccine. Broader study findings: Spike regions recognized by vaccine-associated CD4 TCRs spanned the protein, led by 160-218 and 743-854. Donors skewed white British and female; clonal diversity was possibly underestimated. At baseline, just six or seven AZD1222 recipients tested seropositive. Variant regions that are unmutated are reportedly the target of nearly half of spike-specific TCRs.

A note on this clone: The antigen remains unidentified.

Germline-derived CDR1 and CDR2 are KGHSH and LQKENI. This CDR3 is built from 16 residues. V was pared by 2 bases and J by 0 bases, with 2 bases of the junction left unmatched. TCRdb's table, derived via immunoSEQ multiplex PCR, lists solely in-frame clones and lacks some. The repertoire holds over 150,000 clones, with approximately 88% as singletons. The clonotype originates from an adult who received the AZD1222 COVID-19 vaccine. The sample consisted of peripheral blood, taken 28 days after the second AZD1222 dose. V usage is TRBV18 and J usage is TRBJ1-3; TRBD1 matches 9 bases. The CDR3: CASSPGTGSSGNTIYF. DNA for the CDR3: TGTGCCAGCTCACCAGGGACAGGGAGCTCTGGAAACACCATATATTTT. The variable domain in full, with the rest retrieved from reference TRBV18 and TRBJ1-3, is NAGVMQNPRHLVRRRGQEARLRCSPMKGHSHVYWYRQLPEEGLKFMVYLQKENIIDESGMPKERFSAEFPKEGPSILRIQQVVRGDSAAYFCASSPGTGSSGNTIYFGEGSWLTVV.